Described below is a single T cell receptor beta chain sequence and its context. Its antigen target is currently unknown. Base qualities were left out, and no much larger clone turns up one base away. In the germline V gene, CDR1 corresponds to SGHVS and CDR2 to FQNEAQ. V and J lose 0 bases and 2 bases, and a span of 8 bases separates them. There are 14 amino acids in the CDR3, from cysteine to phenylalanine inclusive. This entry keeps only the CDR3 DNA: 42 bases, framed from base 1. This record comes from a study of Ad26.COV2.S vaccination and SARS-CoV-2 variants (dated by TCRdb to the early 2020s). For the study in its entirety: Vaccine-arm donors were drawn from COV1001, a multicentre, randomized, double-blind, placebo-controlled phase I-IIa trial of Ad26.COV2.S in healthy adults. The specificity and breadth of SARS-CoV-2-reactive T cell receptors after Ad26.COV2.S vaccination were assessed by TCRbeta repertoire sequencing. Dosing of Ad26.COV2.S was intramuscular, at either 5x10^10 or 1x10^11 viral particles, delivered as one shot or as two shots spaced 56 days apart. The TCR-sequenced set comprised around 32 samples: some 20 Ad26.COV2.S vaccine recipients, 5 placebo recipients and 8 SARS-CoV-2 convalescent individuals. Throughout the experiments and outcome assessment, investigators stayed blinded to trial group allocation. Trial participants were randomized into five groups of five, in which low-dose or high-dose Ad26.COV2.S was given once or twice, or placebo was given on both occasions. Results the study describes overall, beyond this receptor: The study lacked the statistical power to compare responses across vaccine doses or regimens. Substantial breadth of spike-specific CD8+ and CD4+ T cell responses was reported after vaccination. Vaccine and placebo recipients had comparable non-spike TCR breadth, which fits with the vaccine containing only spike. Spike-specific TCR breadth was higher in Ad26.COV2.S recipients than in placebo recipients (P = 0.0014). The authors noted that the TCR breadth and depth analyses may have underestimated total T cell responses.

The immunoSEQ Assay was the method used to sequence TCRbeta CDR3 regions. After extraction, genomic DNA underwent amplification by bias-controlled multiplex PCR, followed by high-throughput sequencing. The original methods were these. To quantify the absolute abundance of every unique TCRbeta CDR3 region, sequences were collapsed and filtered. Usable DNA was measured by amplifying reference genes present in all nucleated cells, and TCRbeta template counts were normalized to that usable DNA to estimate T cell fraction. Repertoire TCRs were annotated as SARS-CoV-2-specific by exact matching of V gene, CDR3 amino acid sequence and J gene to a known reactive TCR set. The reference SARS-CoV-2 TCR set was obtained from MIRA and was filtered for enrichment in COVID-19-positive ImmuneCODE repertoires, whereby public or cross-reactive TCRs were removed. Using the MIRA antigens, annotated TCRs were further analysed by specific ORF or by position within an ORF. Breadth was defined as annotated unique rearrangements over total unique productive rearrangements; depth was the summed frequency of those rearrangements. Two-sided Wilcoxon rank-sum tests were used to compare TCR breadth between groups. Drawn from immuneACCESS, this table holds only the in-frame rearrangements with V and J called that TCRdb kept. Clones are partly lost; checked studies trace under half to an unresolved V gene and leave the rest unexplained. Clone size and V and J calls were adopted from that table, with D and trimming inferred from the DNA. The sample includes 350,000 to 500,000 clones, with less than 95% observed a single time. The ten largest make up approximately 4.3% of the sample.

What the treatment or condition label conveys for this sample: roughly 20 received Ad26.COV2.S at low or high dose, single or two shots; about 5 received placebo; per-sample allocation not given. Repertoires of vaccine and placebo recipients were sequenced from samples taken on day 63 after the first injection. Cohort 1b enrolled around 24 adults aged 18-55 years at a single site in Boston, USA, between 29 July and 7 August 2020. Ad26.COV2.S was a replication-incompetent adenovirus type 26 vector expressing a prefusion-stabilized SARS-CoV-2 spike protein from the original Wuhan strain. The sequences come from peripheral blood, collected in a trial of Ad26.COV2.S vaccine versus placebo. Here the chain combines TRBV7-8 and TRBJ2-7; the D gene remains uncertain. This receptor was taken from a person between 18 and 65 years old who received the Ad26.COV2.S COVID-19 vaccine or a placebo. At the DNA level, the sequence is TGTGCCAGCAGCTTAGCCCTCCGCACCTACGAGCAGTACTTC. It translates to CASSLALRTYEQYF. The reference TRBV7-8 and TRBJ2-7 proteins fill in what lies around the CDR3, so the full variable domain reads GAGVSQSPRYKVAKRGQDVALRCDPISGHVSLFWYQQALGQGPEFLTYFQNEAQLDKSGLPSDRFFAERPEGSVSTLKIQRTQQEDSAVYLCASSLALRTYEQYFGPGTRLTVT.